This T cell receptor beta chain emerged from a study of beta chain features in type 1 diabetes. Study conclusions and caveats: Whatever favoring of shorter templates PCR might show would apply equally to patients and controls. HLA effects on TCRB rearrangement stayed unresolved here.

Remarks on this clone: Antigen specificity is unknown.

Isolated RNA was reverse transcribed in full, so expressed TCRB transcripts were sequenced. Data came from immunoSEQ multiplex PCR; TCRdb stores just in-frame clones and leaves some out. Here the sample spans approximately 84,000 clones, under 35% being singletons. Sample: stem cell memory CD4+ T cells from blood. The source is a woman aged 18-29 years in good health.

CDR3 residues: CASTTRPGQPQHF. The DNA of the CDR3 is TGTGCCAGCACTACTCGCCCAGGACAGCCCCAGCATTTT. The chain recombines TRBV11-2 with TRBJ1-5; no definite D call. Germline V lookup: CDR1 SGHAT, CDR2 FQNNGV. V was trimmed by 7 bases and J by 7 bases, leaving 14 bases between them. This CDR3 region has 13 residues.